The present T cell receptor (beta chain) was sequenced within a study of siplizumab effects on memory and regulatory T cells. Findings and limits, study-wide: Alloreactive sequences whose origin lay in unstimulated CD4+ memory cells were significantly reduced by siplizumab. The average Treg-derived proportion among mappable alloreactive CD4+ clones was 68.8% with siplizumab versus about 27% in controls. Both greater diversity than memory cells and a major contribution to the alloresponse seemed to characterize naive T cells.

This clone was recorded once. The antigen remains unidentified. Using immunoSEQ multiplex PCR, the repertoire was profiled, and TCRdb retains in-frame clones only, with some absent. Among some 62,000 clones, 83% were seen once, and the ten largest hold approximately 3.8%. The CDR3 covers 16 residues. V lost 3 bases and J 5 bases, leaving 15 bases between the germline ends. Germline CDR1 reads SGHDT; CDR2 reads YYEEEE. Sequencing used memory CD4+ T cells sorted from blood. This receptor was taken from a human donor in good health. This chain links TRBV5-6 with TRBJ1-6; no clear D. CDR3 sequence: CASSSALGMNNSPLHF. Written as DNA, the CDR3 is TGTGCCAGCAGCTCGGCCCTAGGGATGAATAATTCACCCCTCCACTTT.